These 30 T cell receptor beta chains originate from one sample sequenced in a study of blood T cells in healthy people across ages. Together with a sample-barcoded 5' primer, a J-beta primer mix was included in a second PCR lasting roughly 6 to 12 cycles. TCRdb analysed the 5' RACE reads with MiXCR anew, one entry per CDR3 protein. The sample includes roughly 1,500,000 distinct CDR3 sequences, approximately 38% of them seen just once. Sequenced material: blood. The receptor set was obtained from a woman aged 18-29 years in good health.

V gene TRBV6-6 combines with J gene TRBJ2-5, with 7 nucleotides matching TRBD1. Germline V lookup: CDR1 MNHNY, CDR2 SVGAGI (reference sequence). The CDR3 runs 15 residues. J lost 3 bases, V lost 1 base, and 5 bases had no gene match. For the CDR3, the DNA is TGTGCCAGCAGTTACTACGCAGGGGGAAAAGAGACCCAGTACTTC. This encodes CASSYYAGGKETQYF.

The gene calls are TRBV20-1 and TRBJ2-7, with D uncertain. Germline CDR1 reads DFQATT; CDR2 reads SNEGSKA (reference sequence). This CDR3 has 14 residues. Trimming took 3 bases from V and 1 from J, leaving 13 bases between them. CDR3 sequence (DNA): TGCAGTGCTAGGTGGCTAGGGCTATCCTACGAGCAGTACTTC. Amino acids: CSARWLGLSYEQYF.

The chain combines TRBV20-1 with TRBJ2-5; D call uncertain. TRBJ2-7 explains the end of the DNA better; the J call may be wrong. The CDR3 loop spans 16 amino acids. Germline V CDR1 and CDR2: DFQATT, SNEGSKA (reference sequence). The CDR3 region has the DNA TGCAGTGCTAGAGTTTTCCTCCCGGTAGAAAACTACGAGCAGTACTTC. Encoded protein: CSARVFLPVENYEQYF.

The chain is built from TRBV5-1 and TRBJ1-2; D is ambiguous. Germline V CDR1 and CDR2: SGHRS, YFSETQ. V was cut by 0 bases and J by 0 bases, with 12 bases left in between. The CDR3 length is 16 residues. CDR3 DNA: TGCGCCAGCAGCTTGGCGGAGGACCGAACTAACTATGGCTACACCTTC. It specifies CASSLAEDRTNYGYTF.

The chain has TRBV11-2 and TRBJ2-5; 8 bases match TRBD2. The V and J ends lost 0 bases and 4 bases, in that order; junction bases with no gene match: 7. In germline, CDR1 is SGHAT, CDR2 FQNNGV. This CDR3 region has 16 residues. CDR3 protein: CASSLDRGGLGETQYF. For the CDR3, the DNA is TGTGCCAGCAGCTTAGATCGGGGGGGGCTTGGAGAGACCCAGTACTTC.

DNA of the CDR3: TGCAGTGCCATAAGAGGGGACACCCAGAGAGAGACCCAGTACTTC. Amino acids: CSAIRGDTQRETQYF. The V gene is TRBV20-1, the J gene TRBJ2-5, with D possibly matching TRBD1 (6 bases). This CDR3 has 15 residues. CDR1 and CDR2 from the germline V gene are DFQATT and SNEGSKA (reference sequence). The V end was cut by 6 bases, the J end by 4 bases, with 21 bases between.

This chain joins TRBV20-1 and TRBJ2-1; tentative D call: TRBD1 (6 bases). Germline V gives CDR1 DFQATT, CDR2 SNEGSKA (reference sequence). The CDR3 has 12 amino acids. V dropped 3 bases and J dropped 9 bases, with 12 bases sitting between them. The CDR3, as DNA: TGCAGTGCTAGTACGGGCAGGGGTGAGCAGTTCTTC. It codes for CSASTGRGEQFF.

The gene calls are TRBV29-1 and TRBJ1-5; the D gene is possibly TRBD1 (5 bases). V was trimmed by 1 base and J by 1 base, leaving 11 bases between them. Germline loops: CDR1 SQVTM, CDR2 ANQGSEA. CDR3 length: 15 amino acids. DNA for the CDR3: TGCAGCGTTGAAGGACCGGGGGAGAGCAATCAGCCCCAGCATTTT. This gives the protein CSVEGPGESNQPQHF.

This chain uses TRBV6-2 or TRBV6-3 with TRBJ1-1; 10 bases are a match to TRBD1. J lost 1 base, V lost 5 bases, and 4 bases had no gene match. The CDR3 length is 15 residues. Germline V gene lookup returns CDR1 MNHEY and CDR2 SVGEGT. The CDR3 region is CASSDRGHRNTEAFF. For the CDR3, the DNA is TGTGCCAGCAGTGACAGGGGGCATCGGAACACTGAAGCTTTCTTT.

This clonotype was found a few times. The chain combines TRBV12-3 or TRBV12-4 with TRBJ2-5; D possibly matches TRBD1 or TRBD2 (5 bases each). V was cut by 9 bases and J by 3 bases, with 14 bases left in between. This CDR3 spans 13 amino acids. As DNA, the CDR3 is TGTGCCAGTGGGGGTTTTGCGGAAGAGACCCAGTACTTC. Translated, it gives CASGGFAEETQYF.

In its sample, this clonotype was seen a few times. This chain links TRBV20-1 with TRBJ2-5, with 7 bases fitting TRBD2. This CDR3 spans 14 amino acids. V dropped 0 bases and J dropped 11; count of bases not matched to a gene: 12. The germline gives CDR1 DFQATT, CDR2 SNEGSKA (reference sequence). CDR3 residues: CSARDGTGAREQYF. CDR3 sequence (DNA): TGCAGTGCTAGAGACGGGACCGGGGCGCGGGAGCAGTACTTC.

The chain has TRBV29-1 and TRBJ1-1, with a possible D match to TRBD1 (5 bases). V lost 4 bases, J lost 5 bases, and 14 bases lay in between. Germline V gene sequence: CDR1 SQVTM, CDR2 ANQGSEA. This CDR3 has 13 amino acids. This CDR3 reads CSVGVGEGTEAFF. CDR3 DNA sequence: TGCAGCGTTGGGGTGGGGGAGGGAACTGAAGCTTTCTTT. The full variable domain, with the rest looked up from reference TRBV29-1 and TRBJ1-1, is SAVISQKPSRDICQRGTSLTIQCQVDSQVTMMFWYRQQPGQSLTLIATANQGSEATYESGFVIDKFPISRPNLTFSTLTVSNMSPEDSSIYLCSVGVGEGTEAFFGQGTRLTVV.

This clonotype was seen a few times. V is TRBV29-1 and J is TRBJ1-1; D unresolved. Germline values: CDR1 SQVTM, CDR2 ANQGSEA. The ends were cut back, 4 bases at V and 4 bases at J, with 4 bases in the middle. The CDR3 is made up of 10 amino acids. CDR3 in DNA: TGCAGCGTTGGGGGCACTGAAGCTTTCTTT. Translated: CSVGGTEAFF.

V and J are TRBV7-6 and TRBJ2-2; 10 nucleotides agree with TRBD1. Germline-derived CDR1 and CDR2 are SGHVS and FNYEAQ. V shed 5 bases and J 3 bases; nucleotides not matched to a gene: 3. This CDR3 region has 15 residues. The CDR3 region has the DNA TGTGCCAGCAGCGCTGGACAGGGGGACACCGGGGAGCTGTTTTTT. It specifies CASSAGQGDTGELFF.

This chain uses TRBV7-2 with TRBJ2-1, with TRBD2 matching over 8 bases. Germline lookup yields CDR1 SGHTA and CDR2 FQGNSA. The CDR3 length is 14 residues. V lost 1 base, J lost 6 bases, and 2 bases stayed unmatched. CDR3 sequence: CASSLGRGGNEQFF. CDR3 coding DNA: TGTGCCAGCAGCTTAGGTCGGGGGGGCAATGAGCAGTTCTTC.

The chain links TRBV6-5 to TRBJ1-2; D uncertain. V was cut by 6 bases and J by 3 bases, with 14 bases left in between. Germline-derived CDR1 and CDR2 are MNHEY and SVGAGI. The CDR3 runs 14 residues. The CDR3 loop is CASRPWSGDYGYTF. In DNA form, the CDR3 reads TGTGCCAGCAGGCCGTGGTCGGGAGACTATGGCTACACCTTC.

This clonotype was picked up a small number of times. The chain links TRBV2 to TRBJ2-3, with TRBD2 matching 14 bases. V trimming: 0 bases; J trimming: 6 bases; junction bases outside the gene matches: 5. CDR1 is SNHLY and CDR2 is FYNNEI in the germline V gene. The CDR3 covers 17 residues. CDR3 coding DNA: TGTGCCAGCAGTGAAGCAAGGGGACTAGCGGGGGTGGATACGCAGTATTTT. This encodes CASSEARGLAGVDTQYF.

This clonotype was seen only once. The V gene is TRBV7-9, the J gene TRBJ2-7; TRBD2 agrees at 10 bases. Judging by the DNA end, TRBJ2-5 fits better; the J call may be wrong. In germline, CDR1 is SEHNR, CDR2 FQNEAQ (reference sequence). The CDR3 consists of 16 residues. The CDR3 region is CASTVEKGLAPETQYF. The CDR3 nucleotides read TGTGCCAGCACGGTGGAGAAGGGACTAGCGCCAGAGACCCAGTACTTC.

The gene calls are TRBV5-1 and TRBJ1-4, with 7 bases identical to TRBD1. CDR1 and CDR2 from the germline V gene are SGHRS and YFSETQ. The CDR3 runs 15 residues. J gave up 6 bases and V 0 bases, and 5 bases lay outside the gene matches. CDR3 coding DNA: TGCGCCAGCAGCTTGGATGGGACAGAGCATGAAAAACTGTTTTTT. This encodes CASSLDGTEHEKLFF.

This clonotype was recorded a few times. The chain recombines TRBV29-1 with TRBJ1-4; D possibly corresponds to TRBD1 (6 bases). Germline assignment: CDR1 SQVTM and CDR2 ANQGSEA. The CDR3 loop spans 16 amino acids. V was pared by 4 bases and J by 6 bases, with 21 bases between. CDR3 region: CSVVEWVYREDEKLFF. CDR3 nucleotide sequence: TGCAGCGTTGTGGAGTGGGTGTACAGGGAGGATGAAAAACTGTTTTTT.

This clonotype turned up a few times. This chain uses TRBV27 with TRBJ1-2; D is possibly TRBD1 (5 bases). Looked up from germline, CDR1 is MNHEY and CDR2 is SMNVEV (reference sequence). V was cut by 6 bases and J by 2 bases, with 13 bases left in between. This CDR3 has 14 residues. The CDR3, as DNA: TGTGCCAGCAGACCCCAGGGAACCAACTATGGCTACACCTTC. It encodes CASRPQGTNYGYTF.

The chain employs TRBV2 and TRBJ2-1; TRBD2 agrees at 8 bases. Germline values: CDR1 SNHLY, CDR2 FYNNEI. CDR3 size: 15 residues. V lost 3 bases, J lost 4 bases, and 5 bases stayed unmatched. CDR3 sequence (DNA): TGTGCCAGCAGTGATCTTAGCGGGGCGTACAATGAGCAGTTCTTC. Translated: CASSDLSGAYNEQFF.

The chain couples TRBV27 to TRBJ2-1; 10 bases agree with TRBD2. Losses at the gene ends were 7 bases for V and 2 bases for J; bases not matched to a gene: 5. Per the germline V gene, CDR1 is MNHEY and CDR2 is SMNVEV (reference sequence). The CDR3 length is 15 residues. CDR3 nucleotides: TGTGCCAGCACCTATAGCGGGGGGCCCTACAATGAGCAGTTCTTC. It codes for CASTYSGGPYNEQFF.

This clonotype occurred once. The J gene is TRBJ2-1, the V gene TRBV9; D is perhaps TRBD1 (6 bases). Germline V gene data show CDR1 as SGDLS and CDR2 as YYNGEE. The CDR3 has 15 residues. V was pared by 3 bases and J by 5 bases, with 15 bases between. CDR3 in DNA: TGTGCCAGCAGCGACAGGGAAGATATCGACAATGAGCAGTTCTTC. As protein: CASSDREDIDNEQFF.

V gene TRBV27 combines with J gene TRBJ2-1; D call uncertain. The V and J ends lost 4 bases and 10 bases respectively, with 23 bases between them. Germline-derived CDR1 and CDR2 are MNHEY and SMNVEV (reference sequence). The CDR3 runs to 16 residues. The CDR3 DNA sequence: TGTGCCAGCAGTTCGCACGACCTTGGTTGGGTAGAGGAGCAGTTCTTC. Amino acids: CASSSHDLGWVEEQFF.

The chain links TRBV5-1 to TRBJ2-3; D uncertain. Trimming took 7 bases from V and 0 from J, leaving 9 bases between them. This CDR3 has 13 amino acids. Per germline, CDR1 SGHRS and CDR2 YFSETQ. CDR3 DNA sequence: TGCGCCAGCGGAGTCCCCAGCACAGATACGCAGTATTTT. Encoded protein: CASGVPSTDTQYF.

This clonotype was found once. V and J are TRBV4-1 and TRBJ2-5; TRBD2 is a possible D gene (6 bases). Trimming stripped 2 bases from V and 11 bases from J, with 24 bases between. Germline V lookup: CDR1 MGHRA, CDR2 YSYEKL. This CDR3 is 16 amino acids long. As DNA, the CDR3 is TGCGCCAGCAGCCAACGAGCGGAGGGGCATGTTCGGGAGCAGTACTTC. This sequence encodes CASSQRAEGHVREQYF.

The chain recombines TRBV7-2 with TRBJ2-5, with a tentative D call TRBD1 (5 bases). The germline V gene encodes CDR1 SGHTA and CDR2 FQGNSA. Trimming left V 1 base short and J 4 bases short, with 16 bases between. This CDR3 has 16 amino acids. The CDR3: CASSLEMGRVLETQYF. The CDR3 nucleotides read TGTGCCAGCAGCTTAGAGATGGGCAGGGTATTAGAGACCCAGTACTTC.

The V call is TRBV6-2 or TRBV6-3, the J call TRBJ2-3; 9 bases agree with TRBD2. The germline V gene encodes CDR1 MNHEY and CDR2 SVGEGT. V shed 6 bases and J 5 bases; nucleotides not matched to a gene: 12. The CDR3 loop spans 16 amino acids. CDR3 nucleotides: TGTGCCAGCAGCGCAAGTTGGACTAGCGATGTAGATACGCAGTATTTT. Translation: CASSASWTSDVDTQYF.

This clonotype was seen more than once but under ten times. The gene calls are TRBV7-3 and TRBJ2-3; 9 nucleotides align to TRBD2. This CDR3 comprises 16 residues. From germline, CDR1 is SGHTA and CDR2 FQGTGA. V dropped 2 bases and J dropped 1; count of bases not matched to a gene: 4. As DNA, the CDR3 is TGTGCCAGCAGCTTAGCGGGGGGGAAACGCACAGATACGCAGTATTTT. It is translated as CASSLAGGKRTDTQYF.